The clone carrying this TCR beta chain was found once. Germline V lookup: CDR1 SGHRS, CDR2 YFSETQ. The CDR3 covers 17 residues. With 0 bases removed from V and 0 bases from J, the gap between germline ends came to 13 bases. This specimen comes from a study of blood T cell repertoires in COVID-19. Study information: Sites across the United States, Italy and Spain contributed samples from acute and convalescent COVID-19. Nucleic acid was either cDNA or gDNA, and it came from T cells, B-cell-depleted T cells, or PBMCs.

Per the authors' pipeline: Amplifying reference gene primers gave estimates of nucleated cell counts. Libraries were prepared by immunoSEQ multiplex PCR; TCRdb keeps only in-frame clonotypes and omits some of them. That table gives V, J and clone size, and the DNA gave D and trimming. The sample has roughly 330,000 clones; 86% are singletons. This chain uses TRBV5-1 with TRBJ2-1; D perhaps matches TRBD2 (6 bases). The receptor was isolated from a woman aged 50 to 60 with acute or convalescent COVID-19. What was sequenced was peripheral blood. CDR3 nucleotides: TGCGCCAGCAGCTTGGGGGTTGCGGGAAGCTCCTACAATGAGCAGTTCTTC. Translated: CASSLGVAGSSYNEQFF.